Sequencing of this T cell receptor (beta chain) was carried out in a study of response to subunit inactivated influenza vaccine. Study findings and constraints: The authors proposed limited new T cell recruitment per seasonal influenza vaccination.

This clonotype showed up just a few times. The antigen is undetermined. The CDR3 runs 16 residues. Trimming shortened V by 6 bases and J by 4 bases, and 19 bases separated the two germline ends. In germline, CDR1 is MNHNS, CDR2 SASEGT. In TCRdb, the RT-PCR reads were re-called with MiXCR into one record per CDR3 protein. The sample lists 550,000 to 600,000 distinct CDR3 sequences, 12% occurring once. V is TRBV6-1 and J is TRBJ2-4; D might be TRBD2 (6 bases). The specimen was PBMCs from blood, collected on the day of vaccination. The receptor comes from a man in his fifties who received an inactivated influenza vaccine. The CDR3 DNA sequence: TGTGCCAGCAGGGGGACTGGGGCCCAATCAAAAAACATTCAGTACTTC. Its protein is CASRGTGAQSKNIQYF.